This T cell receptor (beta chain) was obtained from a study of blood T cell repertoires in COVID-19 (dated by TCRdb to the early 2020s). Notes on the research overall: Collaborator samples came from the United States, Italy and Spain and covered acute and convalescent phases of COVID-19. The prospective study material was composed of cDNA or gDNA derived from T cells, B-cell-depleted T cells, or PBMCs. The dataset comprised deeply sampled blood TCRbeta repertoires from subjects exposed to, actively infected with, or recovered from COVID-19. The repertoires were made available in a free public database intended to serve as a resource for research on the immune response to SARS-CoV-2. Samples were obtained from the ongoing ImmuneRACE study (first 160 participants) and from roughly 1,300 subjects provided by 6 global collaborators. A de-identified subject ID, COVID-19 status, age in years and sex were almost always included in the sample metadata. Where HLA class I and class II types were available, the types were taken from metadata supplied by the sample provider, not from assay-based typing.

In Seattle, one collaborating source enrolled patients while the infection was active and tracked those patients longitudinally over the course of disease. Whole blood was collected in K2EDTA tubes by collaborating institutions according to the institutions' own protocols. For TCRbeta analysis, collaborators shipped samples in one of three forms: frozen whole blood, isolated PBMCs, or DNA extracted from either of those sample types. Including cysteine and phenylalanine, the CDR3 has 14 amino acids. Just the 42-base CDR3 DNA is kept, in frame starting at base 1. V gives up 3 bases and J gives up 1 base, and the segment between their germline ends measures 4 bases. Via the germline V gene (reference sequence), CDR1 is LGHDT and CDR2 YNNKEL. On this clone itself: The antigen this receptor binds is unknown. No base qualities exist here, and no much larger clone lies one base off it.

The immunoSEQ Assay, a bias-controlled multiplex PCR, was used to amplify TCRbeta CDR3 regions from genomic DNA. In the source study's methods: Within the assay, amplification of reference gene primers was used to estimate how many nucleated cells each sample contained. To quantify the absolute abundance of each unique TCRbeta CDR3 rearrangement, sequence reads were collapsed and filtered. For each sample, productive Simpson clonality was calculated as the square root of Simpson's diversity index over productive rearrangements. TCRdb mirrors the immuneACCESS table, restricted to in-frame sequences. Some clones are absent from its copies; in checked studies, under half trace to an unresolved V gene, and the reason for the others is unknown. V and J calls and clone size are as listed in that table; D and trimming were resolved from the DNA. The sample table holds almost 300,000 clones, of which about 90% were seen once. The ten largest clones add up to around 10% of the sample.

What the authors observed across the whole study: The amount of clinical and demographic metadata varied by source and participant and was provided uncurated.

The sequenced sample was peripheral blood. The chain employs TRBV3-1 (or the pseudogene TRBV3-2) and TRBJ1-6, with no D gene named confidently. The TCR sequence derives from a woman aged 30 to 39 with COVID-19, enrolled during active disease. This receptor has the CDR3 CASSHSSYNSPLHF. The DNA sequence reads TGTGCCAGCAGCCACAGTTCCTATAATTCACCCCTCCACTTT.